This T cell receptor (beta chain) was recovered during a study of type 1 regulatory T cells. Study background: T-allo10 is a Tr1-enriched, alloantigen-specific CD4 T cell product made in vitro.

TCRdb analysed the reads with MiXCR anew, one entry per CDR3 protein. The sample holds about 3,000 distinct CDR3 sequences, roughly 8% seen once. Trimming pared 6 bases from V and 5 bases from J, leaving 11 bases between. The CDR3 is made up of 14 amino acids. Germline CDR1 SNHLY, CDR2 FYNNEI. This clonotype is categorized as medium-sized. The antigen is unknown. The rearrangement uses TRBV2 and TRBJ1-6, with D possibly matching TRBD1 (6 bases). The source material was cultured T cells, either the whole culture or a sorted T cell fraction (not recorded which). The sequence was collected from a human donor in good health. CDR3 sequence: CASSEDSNNSPLHF. The DNA for the CDR3 is TGTGCCAGCAGCGAGGACAGCAATAATTCACCCCTCCACTTT.